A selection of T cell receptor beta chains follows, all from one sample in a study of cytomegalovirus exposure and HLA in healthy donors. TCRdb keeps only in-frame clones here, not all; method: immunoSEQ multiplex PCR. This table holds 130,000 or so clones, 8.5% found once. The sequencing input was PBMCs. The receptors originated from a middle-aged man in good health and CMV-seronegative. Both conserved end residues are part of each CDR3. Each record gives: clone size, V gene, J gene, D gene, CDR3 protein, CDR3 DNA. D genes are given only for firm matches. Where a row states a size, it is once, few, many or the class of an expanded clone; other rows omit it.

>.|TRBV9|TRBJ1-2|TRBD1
CASSVGQGLYGYTF
TGTGCCAGCAGCGTAGGACAGGGGCTTTATGGCTACACCTTC
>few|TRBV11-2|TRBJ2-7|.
CASSFVHEQYF
TGTGCCAGCAGCTTCGTCCACGAGCAGTACTTC
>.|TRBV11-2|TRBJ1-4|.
CASSRRQDNEKLFF
TGTGCCAGCAGCCGAAGACAGGATAATGAAAAACTGTTTTTT
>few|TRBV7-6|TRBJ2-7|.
CASSAPGFYEQYF
TGTGCCAGCAGCGCCCCCGGGTTCTACGAGCAGTACTTC
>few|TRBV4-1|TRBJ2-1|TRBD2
CASSQVGTSIHEQFF
TGCGCCAGCAGCCAAGTCGGGACTAGCATCCATGAGCAGTTCTTC
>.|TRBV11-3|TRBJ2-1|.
CASSLTGFGNEQFF
TGTGCCAGCAGCCTCACAGGGTTTGGCAATGAGCAGTTCTTC
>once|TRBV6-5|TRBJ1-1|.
CASSRQTLGAFF
TGTGCCAGCAGTAGACAGACACTGGGAGCTTTCTTT
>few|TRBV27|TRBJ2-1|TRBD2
CATKSWGLASNEQFF
TGTGCCACCAAGAGTTGGGGACTAGCGTCCAATGAGCAGTTCTTC
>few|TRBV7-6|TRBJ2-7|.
CASSAQGTSYEQYF
TGTGCCAGCAGCGCACAGGGTACCTCCTACGAGCAGTACTTC
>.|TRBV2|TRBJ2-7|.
CASRTAFTYEQYF
TGTGCCAGCAGGACAGCCTTCACCTACGAGCAGTACTTC
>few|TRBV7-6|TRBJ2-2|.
CASRGGSSEELFF
TGTGCCAGCAGGGGGGGTTCCTCAGAGGAGCTGTTTTTT
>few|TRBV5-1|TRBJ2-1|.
CASSLQGSGEQFF
TGCGCCAGCAGCTTACAGGGCTCAGGTGAGCAGTTCTTC
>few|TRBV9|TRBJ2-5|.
CASSAGSQETQYF
TGTGCCAGCAGCGCCGGGTCCCAAGAGACCCAGTACTTC
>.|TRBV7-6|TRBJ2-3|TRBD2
CASSLFPRGGGITDTQYF
TGTGCCAGCAGCTTATTCCCTAGGGGCGGGGGTATCACAGATACGCAGTATTTT
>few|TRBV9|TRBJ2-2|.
CASSVAVLNTGELFF
TGTGCCAGCAGCGTAGCTGTACTGAACACCGGGGAGCTGTTTTTT
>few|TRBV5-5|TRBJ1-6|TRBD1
CASSLAGRGDNSPLHF
TGTGCCAGCAGCTTGGCCGGCAGGGGGGATAATTCACCCCTCCACTTT